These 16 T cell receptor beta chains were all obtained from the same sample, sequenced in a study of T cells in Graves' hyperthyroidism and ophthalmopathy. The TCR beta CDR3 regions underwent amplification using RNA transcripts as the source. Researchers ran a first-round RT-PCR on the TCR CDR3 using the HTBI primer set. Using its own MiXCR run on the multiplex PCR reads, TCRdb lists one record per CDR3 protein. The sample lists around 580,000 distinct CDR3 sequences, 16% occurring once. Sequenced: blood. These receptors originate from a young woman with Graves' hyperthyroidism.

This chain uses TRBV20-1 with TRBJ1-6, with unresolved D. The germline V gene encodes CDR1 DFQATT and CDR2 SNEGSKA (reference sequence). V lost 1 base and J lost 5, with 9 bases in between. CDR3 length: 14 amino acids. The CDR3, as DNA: TGCAGTGCTAGAGCGACGGGAAATAATTCACCCCTCCACTTT. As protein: CSARATGNNSPLHF.

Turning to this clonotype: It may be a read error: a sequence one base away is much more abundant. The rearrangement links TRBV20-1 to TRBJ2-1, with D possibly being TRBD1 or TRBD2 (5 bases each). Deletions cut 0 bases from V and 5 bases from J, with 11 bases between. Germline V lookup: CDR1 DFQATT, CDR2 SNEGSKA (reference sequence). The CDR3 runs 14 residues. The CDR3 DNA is TGCAGTGCTAGAGAGGGACCAACCCACAATGAGCAGTTCTTC. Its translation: CSAREGPTHNEQFF.

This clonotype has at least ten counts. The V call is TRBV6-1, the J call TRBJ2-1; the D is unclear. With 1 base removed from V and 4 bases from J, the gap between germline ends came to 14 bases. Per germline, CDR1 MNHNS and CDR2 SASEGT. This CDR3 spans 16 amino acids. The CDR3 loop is CASSEGPGTLYNEQFF. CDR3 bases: TGTGCCAGCAGTGAAGGCCCAGGAACCTTATACAATGAGCAGTTCTTC.

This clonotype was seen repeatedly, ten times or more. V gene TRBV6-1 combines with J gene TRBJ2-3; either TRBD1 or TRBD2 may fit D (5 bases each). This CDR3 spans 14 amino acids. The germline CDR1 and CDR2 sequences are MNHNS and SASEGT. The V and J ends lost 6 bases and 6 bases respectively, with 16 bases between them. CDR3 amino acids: CASSAWGAGDTQYF. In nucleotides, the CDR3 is TGTGCCAGCAGCGCTTGGGGAGCAGGGGATACGCAGTATTTT.

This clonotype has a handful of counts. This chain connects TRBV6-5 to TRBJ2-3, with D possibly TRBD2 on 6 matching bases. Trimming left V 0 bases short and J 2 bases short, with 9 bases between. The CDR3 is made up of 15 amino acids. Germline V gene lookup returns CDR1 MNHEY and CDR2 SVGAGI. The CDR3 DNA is TGTGCCAGCAGTTACTCGGAGCGGGCCACAGATACGCAGTATTTT. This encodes CASSYSERATDTQYF.

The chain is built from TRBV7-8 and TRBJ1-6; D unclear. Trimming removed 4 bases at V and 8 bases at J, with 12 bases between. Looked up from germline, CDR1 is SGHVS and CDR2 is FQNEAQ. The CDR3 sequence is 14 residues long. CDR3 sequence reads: CASSSYLKDSPLHF. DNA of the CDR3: TGTGCCAGCAGCTCTTACCTTAAAGATTCACCCCTCCACTTT.

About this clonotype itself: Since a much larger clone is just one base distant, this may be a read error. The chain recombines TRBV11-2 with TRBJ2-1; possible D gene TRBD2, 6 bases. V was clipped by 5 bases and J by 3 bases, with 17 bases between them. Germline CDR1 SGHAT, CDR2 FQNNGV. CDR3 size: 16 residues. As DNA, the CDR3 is TGTGCCAGCAGCCCCCGACTAGTGGAGGTCTACAATGAGCAGTTCTTC. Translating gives CASSPRLVEVYNEQFF.

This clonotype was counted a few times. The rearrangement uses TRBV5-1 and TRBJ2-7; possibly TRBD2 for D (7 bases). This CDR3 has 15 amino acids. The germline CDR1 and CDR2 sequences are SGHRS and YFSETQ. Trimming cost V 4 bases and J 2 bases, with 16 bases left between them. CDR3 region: CASSLAPGGAYEQYF. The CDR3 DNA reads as TGCGCCAGCAGCCTGGCTCCGGGGGGCGCCTACGAGCAGTACTTC.

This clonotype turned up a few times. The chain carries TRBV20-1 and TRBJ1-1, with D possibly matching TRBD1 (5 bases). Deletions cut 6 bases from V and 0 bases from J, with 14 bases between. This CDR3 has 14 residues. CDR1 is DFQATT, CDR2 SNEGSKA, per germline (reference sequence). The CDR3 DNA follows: TGCAGTGCCGGGGCAGGGTCCATGAACACTGAAGCTTTCTTT. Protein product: CSAGAGSMNTEAFF.

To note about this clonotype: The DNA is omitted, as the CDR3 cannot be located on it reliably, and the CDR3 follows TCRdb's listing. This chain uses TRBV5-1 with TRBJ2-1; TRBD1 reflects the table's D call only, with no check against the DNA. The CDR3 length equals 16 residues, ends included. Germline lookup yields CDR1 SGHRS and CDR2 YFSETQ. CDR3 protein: CASSLGGFGAGGEQFF.

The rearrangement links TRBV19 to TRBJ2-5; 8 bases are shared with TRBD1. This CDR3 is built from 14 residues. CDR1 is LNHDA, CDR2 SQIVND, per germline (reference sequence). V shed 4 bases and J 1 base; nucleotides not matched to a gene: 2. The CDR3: CASSTDRGQETQYF. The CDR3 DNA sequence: TGTGCCAGTAGTACCGACAGGGGCCAAGAGACCCAGTACTTC.

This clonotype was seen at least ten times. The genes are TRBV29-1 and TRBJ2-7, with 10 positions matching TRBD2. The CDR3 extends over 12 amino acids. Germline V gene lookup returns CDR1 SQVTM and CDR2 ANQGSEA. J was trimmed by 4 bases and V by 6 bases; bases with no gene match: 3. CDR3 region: CSVTSGTYEQYF. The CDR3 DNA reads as TGCAGCGTAACTAGCGGGACGTACGAGCAGTACTTC.

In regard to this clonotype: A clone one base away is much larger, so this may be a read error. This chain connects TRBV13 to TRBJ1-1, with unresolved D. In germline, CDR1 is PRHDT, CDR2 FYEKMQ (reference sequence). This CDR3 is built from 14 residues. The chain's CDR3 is CASSLHQMNPEAFF. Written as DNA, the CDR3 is TGTGCCAGCAGCTTACACCAGATGAACCCTGAAGCTTTCTTT.

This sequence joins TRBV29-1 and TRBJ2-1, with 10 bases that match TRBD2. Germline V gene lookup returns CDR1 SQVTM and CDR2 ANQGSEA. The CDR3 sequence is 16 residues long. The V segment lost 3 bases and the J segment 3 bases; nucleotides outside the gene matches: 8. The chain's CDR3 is CSVDGKAGGFYNEQFF. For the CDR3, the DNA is TGCAGCGTTGACGGAAAAGCGGGAGGGTTCTACAATGAGCAGTTCTTC.

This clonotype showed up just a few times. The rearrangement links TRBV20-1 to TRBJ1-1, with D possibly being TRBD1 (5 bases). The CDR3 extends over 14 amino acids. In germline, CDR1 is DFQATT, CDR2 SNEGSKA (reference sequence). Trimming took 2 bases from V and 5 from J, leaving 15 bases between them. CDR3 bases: TGCAGTGCTAGATGGGGGAAAGGGAAGACTGAAGCTTTCTTT. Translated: CSARWGKGKTEAFF.

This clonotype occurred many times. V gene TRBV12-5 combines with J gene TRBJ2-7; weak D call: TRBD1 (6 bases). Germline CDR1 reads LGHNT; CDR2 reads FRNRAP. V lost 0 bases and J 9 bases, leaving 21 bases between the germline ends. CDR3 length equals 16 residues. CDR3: CASGLVLDRSGPGQYF. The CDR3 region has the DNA TGTGCTAGTGGTTTGGTACTTGACAGGTCGGGGCCAGGGCAGTACTTC.